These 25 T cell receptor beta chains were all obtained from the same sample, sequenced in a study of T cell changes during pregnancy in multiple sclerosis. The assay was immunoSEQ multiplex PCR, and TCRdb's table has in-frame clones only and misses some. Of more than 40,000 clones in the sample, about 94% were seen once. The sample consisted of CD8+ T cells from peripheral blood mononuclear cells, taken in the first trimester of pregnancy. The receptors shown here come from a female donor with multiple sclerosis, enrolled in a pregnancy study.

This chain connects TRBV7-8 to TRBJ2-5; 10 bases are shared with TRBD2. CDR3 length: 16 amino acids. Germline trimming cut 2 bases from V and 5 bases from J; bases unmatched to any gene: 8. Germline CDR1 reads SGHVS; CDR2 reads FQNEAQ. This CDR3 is CASSLRVAGGLETQYF. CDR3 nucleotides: TGTGCCAGCAGCTTAAGGGTAGCGGGAGGTTTGGAGACCCAGTACTTC. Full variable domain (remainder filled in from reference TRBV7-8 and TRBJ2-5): GAGVSQSPRYKVAKRGQDVALRCDPISGHVSLFWYQQALGQGPEFLTYFQNEAQLDKSGLPSDRFFAERPEGSVSTLKIQRTQQEDSAVYLCASSLRVAGGLETQYFGPGTRLLVL.

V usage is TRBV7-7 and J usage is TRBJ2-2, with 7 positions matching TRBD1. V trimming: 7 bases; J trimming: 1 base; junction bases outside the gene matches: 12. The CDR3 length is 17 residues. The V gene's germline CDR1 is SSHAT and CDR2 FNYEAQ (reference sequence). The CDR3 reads CASTHSKGGGNTGELFF. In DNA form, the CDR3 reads TGTGCCAGCACCCATTCGAAAGGGGGCGGGAACACCGGGGAGCTGTTTTTT.

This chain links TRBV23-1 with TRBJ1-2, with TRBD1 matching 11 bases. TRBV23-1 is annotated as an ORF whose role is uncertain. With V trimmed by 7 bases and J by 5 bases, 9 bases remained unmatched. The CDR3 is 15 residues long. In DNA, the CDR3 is TGCGCCAGCACCCGAACTCGGGACAGGGGGTATGGCTACACCTTC. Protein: CASTRTRDRGYGYTF.

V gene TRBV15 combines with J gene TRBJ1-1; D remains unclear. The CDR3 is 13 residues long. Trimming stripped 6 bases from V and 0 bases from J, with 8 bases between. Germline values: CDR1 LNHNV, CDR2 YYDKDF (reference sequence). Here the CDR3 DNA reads TGTGCCACCAGGGTGGGCATGAACACTGAAGCTTTCTTT. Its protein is CATRVGMNTEAFF.

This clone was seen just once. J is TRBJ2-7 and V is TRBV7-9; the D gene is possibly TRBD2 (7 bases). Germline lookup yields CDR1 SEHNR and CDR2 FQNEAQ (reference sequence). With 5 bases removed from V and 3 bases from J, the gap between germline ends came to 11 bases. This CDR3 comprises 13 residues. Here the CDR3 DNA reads TGTGCCAGCAGCCATAGGGGGGGCTACGAGCAGTACTTC. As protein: CASSHRGGYEQYF.

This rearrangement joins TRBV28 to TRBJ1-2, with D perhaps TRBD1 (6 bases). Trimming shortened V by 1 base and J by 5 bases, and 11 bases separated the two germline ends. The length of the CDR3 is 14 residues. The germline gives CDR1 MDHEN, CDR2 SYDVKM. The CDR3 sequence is CASSLSAQGYGYTF. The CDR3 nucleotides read TGTGCCAGCAGTTTATCCGCCCAGGGGTATGGCTACACCTTC.

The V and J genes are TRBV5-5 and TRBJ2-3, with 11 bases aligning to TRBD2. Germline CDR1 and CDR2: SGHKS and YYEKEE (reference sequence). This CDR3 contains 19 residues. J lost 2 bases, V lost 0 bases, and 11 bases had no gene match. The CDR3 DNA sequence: TGTGCCAGCAGCTTGGATCGACTAGCGGGACCATCTGACACAGATACGCAGTATTTT. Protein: CASSLDRLAGPSDTDTQYF.

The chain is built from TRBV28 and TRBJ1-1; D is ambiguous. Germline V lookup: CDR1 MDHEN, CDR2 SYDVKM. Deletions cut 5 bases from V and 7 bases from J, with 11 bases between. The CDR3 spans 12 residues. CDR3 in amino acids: CASSRGSIEAFF. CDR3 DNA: TGTGCCAGCAGTCGAGGCAGCATTGAAGCTTTCTTT. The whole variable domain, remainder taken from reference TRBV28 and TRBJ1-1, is DVKVTQSSRYLVKRTGEKVFLECVQDMDHENMFWYRQDPGLGLRLIYFSYDVKMKEKGDIPEGYSVSREKKERFSLILESASTNQTSMYLCASSRGSIEAFFGQGTRLTVV.

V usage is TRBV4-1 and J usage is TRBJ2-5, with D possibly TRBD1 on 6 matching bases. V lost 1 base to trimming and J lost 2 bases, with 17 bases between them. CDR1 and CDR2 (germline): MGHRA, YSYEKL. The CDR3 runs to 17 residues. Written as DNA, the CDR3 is TGCGCCAGCAGCCAAGTAGAACCGACAGGAGGTCAAGAGACCCAGTACTTC. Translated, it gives CASSQVEPTGGQETQYF.

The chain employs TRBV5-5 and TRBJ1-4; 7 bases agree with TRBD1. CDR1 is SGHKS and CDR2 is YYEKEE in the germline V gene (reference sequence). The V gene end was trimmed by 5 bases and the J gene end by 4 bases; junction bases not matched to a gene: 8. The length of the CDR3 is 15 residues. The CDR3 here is CASSNTGVLNEKLFF. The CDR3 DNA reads TGTGCCAGCAGTAACACAGGGGTTCTTAATGAAAAACTGTTTTTT.

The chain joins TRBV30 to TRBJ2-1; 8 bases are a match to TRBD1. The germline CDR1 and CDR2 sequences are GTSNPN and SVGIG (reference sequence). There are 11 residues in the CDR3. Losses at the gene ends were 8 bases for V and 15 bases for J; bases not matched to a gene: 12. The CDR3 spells CARGASRGLFF. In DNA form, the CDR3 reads TGTGCCCGCGGGGCCTCCAGGGGGCTGTTCTTC.

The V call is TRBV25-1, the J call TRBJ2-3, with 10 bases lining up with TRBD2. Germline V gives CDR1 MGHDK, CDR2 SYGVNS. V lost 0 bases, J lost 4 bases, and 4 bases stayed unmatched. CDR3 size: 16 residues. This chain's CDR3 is CASSEYRLAGADTQYF. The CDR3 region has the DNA TGTGCCAGCAGTGAATATAGACTAGCGGGTGCAGATACGCAGTATTTT.

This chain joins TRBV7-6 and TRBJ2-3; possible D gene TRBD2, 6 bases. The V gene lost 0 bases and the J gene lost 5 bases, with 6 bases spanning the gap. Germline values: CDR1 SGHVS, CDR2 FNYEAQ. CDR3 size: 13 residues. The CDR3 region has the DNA TGTGCCAGCAGCTTAGCAGCGGGAGATACGCAGTATTTT. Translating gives CASSLAAGDTQYF. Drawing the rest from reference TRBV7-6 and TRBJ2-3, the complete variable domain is GAGVSQSPRYKVTKRGQDVALRCDPISGHVSLYWYRQALGQGPEFLTYFNYEAQQDKSGLPNDRFSAERPEGSISTLTIQRTEQRDSAMYRCASSLAAGDTQYFGPGTRLTVL.

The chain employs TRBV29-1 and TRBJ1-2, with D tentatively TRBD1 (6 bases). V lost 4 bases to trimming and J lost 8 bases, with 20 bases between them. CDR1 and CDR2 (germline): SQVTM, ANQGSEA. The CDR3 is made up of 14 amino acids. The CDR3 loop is CSVGRDTGIDGYTF. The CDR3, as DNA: TGCAGCGTTGGAAGGGACACAGGAATTGACGGCTACACCTTC.

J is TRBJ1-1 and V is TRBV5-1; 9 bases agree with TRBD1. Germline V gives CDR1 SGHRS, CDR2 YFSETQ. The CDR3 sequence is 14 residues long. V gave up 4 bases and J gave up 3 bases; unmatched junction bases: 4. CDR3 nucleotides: TGCGCCAGCAGCACCTGGACAGGGGACACTGAAGCTTTCTTT. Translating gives CASSTWTGDTEAFF. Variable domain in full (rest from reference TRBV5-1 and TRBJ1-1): KAGVTQTPRYLIKTRGQQVTLSCSPISGHRSVSWYQQTPGQGLQFLFEYFSETQRNKGNFPGRFSGRQFSNSRSEMNVSTLELGDSALYLCASSTWTGDTEAFFGQGTRLTVV.

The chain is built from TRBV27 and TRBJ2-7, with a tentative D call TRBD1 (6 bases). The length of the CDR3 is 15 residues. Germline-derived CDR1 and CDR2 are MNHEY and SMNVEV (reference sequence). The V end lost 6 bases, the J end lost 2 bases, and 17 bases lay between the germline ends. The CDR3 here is CASRYSSGATYEQYF. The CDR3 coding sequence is TGTGCCAGCAGATACTCATCAGGGGCAACCTACGAGCAGTACTTC.

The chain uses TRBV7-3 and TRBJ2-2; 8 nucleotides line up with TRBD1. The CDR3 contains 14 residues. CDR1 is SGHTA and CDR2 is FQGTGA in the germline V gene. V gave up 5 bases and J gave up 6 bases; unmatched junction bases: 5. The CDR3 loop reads CASSKTGASGELFF. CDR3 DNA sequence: TGTGCCAGCAGCAAGACAGGGGCCTCCGGGGAGCTGTTTTTT.

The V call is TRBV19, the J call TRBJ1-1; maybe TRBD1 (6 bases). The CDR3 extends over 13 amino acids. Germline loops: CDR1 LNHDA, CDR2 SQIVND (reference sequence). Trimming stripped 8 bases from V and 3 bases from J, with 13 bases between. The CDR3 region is CASSITGYTEAFF. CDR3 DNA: TGTGCCAGTTCCATCACAGGGTACACTGAAGCTTTCTTT.

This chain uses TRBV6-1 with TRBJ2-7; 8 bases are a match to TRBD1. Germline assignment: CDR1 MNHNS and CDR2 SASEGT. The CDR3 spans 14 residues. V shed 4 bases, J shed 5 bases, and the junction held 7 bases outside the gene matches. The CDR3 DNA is TGTGCCAGCAGTGTAAGACAGGGGTGGAACGAGCAGTACTTC. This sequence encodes CASSVRQGWNEQYF.

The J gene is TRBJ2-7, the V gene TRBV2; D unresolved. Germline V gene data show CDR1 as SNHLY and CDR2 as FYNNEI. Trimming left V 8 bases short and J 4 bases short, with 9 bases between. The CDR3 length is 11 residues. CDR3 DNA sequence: TGTGCCAGCTTGGCAGATTACGAGCAGTACTTC. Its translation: CASLADYEQYF.

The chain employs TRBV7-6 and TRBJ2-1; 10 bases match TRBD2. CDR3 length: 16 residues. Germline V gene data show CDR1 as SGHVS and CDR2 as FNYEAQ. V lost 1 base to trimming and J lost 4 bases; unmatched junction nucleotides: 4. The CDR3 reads CASSLGGTSVYNEQFF. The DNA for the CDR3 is TGTGCCAGCAGCTTAGGGGGGACTAGCGTTTACAATGAGCAGTTCTTC.

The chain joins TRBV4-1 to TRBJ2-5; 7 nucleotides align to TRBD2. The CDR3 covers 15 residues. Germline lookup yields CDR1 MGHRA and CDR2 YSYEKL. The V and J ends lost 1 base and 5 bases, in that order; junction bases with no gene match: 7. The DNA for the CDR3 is TGCGCCAGCAGCCAAGTAACGGGGGGACTGGAGACCCAGTACTTC. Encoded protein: CASSQVTGGLETQYF.

Here the CDR3 DNA reads TGTGCCAGCAGTCAGGATGGTACAGGGAACACTGAAGCTTTCTTT. Translation: CASSQDGTGNTEAFF. V usage is TRBV6-6 and J usage is TRBJ1-1; tentative D call: TRBD1 (5 bases). CDR3 length equals 15 residues. The V end lost 5 bases, the J end lost 1 base, and 14 bases lay between the germline ends. Germline lookup yields CDR1 MNHNY and CDR2 SVGAGI (reference sequence).

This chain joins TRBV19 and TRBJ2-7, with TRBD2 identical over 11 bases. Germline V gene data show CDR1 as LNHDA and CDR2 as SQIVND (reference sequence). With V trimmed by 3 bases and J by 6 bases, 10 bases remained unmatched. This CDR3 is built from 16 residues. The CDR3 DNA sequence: TGTGCCAGTAGTATCGCTAGCGGGGGGCCTGCTTCCGAGCAGTACTTC. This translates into CASSIASGGPASEQYF.

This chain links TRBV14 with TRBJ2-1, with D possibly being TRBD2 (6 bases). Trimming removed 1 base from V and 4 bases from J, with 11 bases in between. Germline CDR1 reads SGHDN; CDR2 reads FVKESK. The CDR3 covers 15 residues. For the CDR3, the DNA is TGTGCCAGCAGCCAAGGGCTGGGGAGGTACAATGAGCAGTTCTTC. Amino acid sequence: CASSQGLGRYNEQFF.